These 22 T cell receptor beta chains originate from one sample sequenced in a study of Graves' ophthalmopathy and Graves' hyperthyroidism. As the template, RNA transcripts were used to amplify TCR beta CDR3 regions. First-round RT-PCR relied on HTBI primers, and a second-round multiplex PCR came next. TCRdb passed the multiplex PCR reads through MiXCR, listing each CDR3 protein once. The profile shows a few hundred thousand distinct CDR3 sequences, roughly 14% of them singletons. The specimen was peripheral blood. The receptors here all came from a woman under 30 with stable Graves' hyperthyroidism.

This clonotype was observed many times. The genes are TRBV2 and TRBJ1-5; possible D gene TRBD1, 5 bases. The ends were cut back, 8 bases at V and 2 bases at J, with 13 bases in the middle. The CDR3 length is 14 residues. Germline CDR1 and CDR2: SNHLY and FYNNEI. The CDR3 region has the DNA TGTGCCAGCCAACGGGGAGGGGGCAATCAGCCCCAGCATTTT. Translating gives CASQRGGGNQPQHF.

This clonotype appeared many times. The DNA of the CDR3 is TGTGCCAGTAGGGGAGGACTACAAGAGACCCAGTACTTC. This codes for CASRGGLQETQYF. The chain couples TRBV11-3 to TRBJ2-5; weak D call: TRBD2 (6 bases). This CDR3 spans 13 amino acids. Germline loops: CDR1 SGHNT, CDR2 YENEEA. V was pared by 9 bases and J by 2 bases, with 13 bases between.

Many counts were recorded for this clonotype. This chain connects TRBV2 to TRBJ2-5, with D maybe TRBD2 (5 bases). V lost 0 bases to trimming and J lost 7 bases, with 9 bases between them. CDR1 is SNHLY and CDR2 is FYNNEI in the germline V gene. The CDR3 sequence is 13 residues long. The CDR3 reads CASSEALEGTQYF. The DNA of the CDR3 is TGTGCCAGCAGTGAAGCTCTAGAGGGGACCCAGTACTTC.

A note on this clonotype: This may stem from a read error, because a much larger clone lies one nucleotide away. DNA for the CDR3: TGTGCCATCAGGGGACAGTCTAGCAATCAGCCCCAGCATTTT. It yields the protein CAIRGQSSNQPQHF. This sequence joins TRBV6-1 and TRBJ1-5; 7 nucleotides agree with TRBD1. CDR3 length: 14 residues. Trimming cost V 10 bases and J 0 bases; bases outside gene matches: 6. The germline V gene encodes CDR1 MNHNS and CDR2 SASEGT.

This clonotype was detected ten times or more. The chain carries TRBV12-5 and TRBJ1-1; D may be TRBD1 (5 bases). This CDR3 comprises 18 residues. CDR1 and CDR2 from the germline V gene are LGHNT and FRNRAP. V gave up 2 bases and J gave up 3 bases, with 22 bases separating them. The CDR3: CASGLPGVGGLEDTEAFF. CDR3 nucleotide sequence: TGTGCTAGTGGTTTGCCCGGGGTGGGGGGTTTAGAGGACACTGAAGCTTTCTTT. Complete variable domain (other parts from reference TRBV12-5 and TRBJ1-1): DARVTQTPRHKVTEMGQEVTMRCQPILGHNTVFWYRQTMMQGLELLAYFRNRAPLDDSGMPKDRFSAEMPDATLATLKIQPSEPRDSAVYFCASGLPGVGGLEDTEAFFGQGTRLTVV.

This clonotype was counted ten times or more. The chain has TRBV12-5 and TRBJ2-2; D call uncertain. Trimming stripped 1 base from V and 1 base from J, with 10 bases between. The CDR3 length is 16 residues. Germline-derived CDR1 and CDR2 are LGHNT and FRNRAP. The CDR3 spells CASGLDDLLNTGELFF. CDR3 DNA: TGTGCTAGTGGTTTGGATGACCTACTGAACACCGGGGAGCTGTTTTTT.

This clonotype occurred many times. V is TRBV27 and J is TRBJ1-5, with D possibly TRBD1 on 5 matching bases. V shed 4 bases and J shed 4 bases, with 20 bases lying between them. The CDR3 runs to 17 residues. Germline CDR1 is MNHEY and CDR2 is SMNVEV (reference sequence). CDR3 amino acids: CASSSTVYGGGNQPQHF. CDR3 nucleotides: TGTGCCAGCAGTTCGACAGTTTATGGGGGAGGGAATCAGCCCCAGCATTTT.

In this sample, this clonotype turned up once. The chain is built from TRBV11-2 and TRBJ2-5, with 11 bases fitting TRBD2. Germline V CDR1 and CDR2: SGHAT, FQNNGV. The CDR3 is 15 residues long. J gave up 5 bases and V 5 bases, and 7 bases lay outside the gene matches. This CDR3 is CASSITLAGGETQYF. CDR3 nucleotide sequence: TGTGCCAGCAGCATCACCTTAGCGGGGGGGGAGACCCAGTACTTC. Variable domain in full (rest from reference TRBV11-2 and TRBJ2-5): EAGVAQSPRYKIIEKRQSVAFWCNPISGHATLYWYQQILGQGPKLLIQFQNNGVVDDSQLPKDRFSAERLKGVDSTLKIQPAKLEDSAVYLCASSITLAGGETQYFGPGTRLLVL.

This clonotype has a count of ten or more. The J gene is TRBJ1-2, the V gene TRBV6-1; 7 bases fit TRBD1. J was trimmed by 7 bases and V by 6 bases; bases with no gene match: 2. Germline loops: CDR1 MNHNS, CDR2 SASEGT. The CDR3 has 11 residues. This chain's CDR3 is CASRRGLGYTF. In nucleotides, the CDR3 is TGTGCCAGCAGGAGGGGGCTTGGCTACACCTTC.

This clonotype has a count of ten or more. The chain has TRBV12-3 or TRBV12-4 and TRBJ2-5, with 14 nucleotides matching TRBD2. Trimming at V came to 3 bases and at J to 2 bases, leaving 11 bases not matched to a gene. The length of the CDR3 is 19 residues. The chain's CDR3 is CASSFSKGLAGATQETQYF. As DNA, the CDR3 is TGTGCCAGCAGTTTCTCCAAGGGACTAGCGGGGGCCACACAAGAGACCCAGTACTTC.

This clonotype occurred many times. The chain combines TRBV5-1 with TRBJ2-5; 14 bases map to TRBD2. There are 17 residues in the CDR3. J gave up 2 bases and V 8 bases, and 11 bases lay outside the gene matches. From germline, CDR1 is SGHRS and CDR2 YFSETQ. The CDR3 reads CASRTSGGTLPQETQYF. For the CDR3, the DNA is TGCGCCAGTAGGACTAGCGGGGGGACTCTACCTCAAGAGACCCAGTACTTC.

This clonotype was detected a few times. V and J are TRBV24-1 and TRBJ2-2, with D possibly being TRBD2 (6 bases). The length of the CDR3 is 15 residues. Germline lookup yields CDR1 KGHDR and CDR2 SFDVKD. The germline V and J ends were trimmed by 3 bases and 7 bases, with 14 bases remaining between them. In nucleotides, the CDR3 is TGTGCCACCAGTGATAGGAGGGCGAAGAACGGGGAGCTGTTTTTT. Translation gives CATSDRRAKNGELFF.

This clonotype was observed at least ten times. The gene calls are TRBV19 and TRBJ1-6; the D is unclear. The V gene's germline CDR1 is LNHDA and CDR2 SQIVND (reference sequence). The V and J ends lost 4 bases and 3 bases respectively, with 7 bases between them. CDR3 size: 14 residues. The CDR3: CASSNGVYNSPLHF. CDR3 coding DNA: TGTGCCAGTAGTAATGGGGTCTATAATTCACCCCTCCACTTT.

V and J are TRBV12-3 or TRBV12-4 and TRBJ1-2; D gene unclear. The CDR3 has 14 amino acids. V shed 0 bases and J shed 7 bases, with 12 bases lying between them. The CDR3 DNA reads TGTGCCAGCAGTTTAGCGGGAACAGTCCCTGGCTACACCTTC. Its translation: CASSLAGTVPGYTF.

The chain employs TRBV12-3 or TRBV12-4 and TRBJ2-4; D may be TRBD2 (5 bases). The CDR3 consists of 13 residues. The germline V and J ends were trimmed by 6 bases and 12 bases, with 18 bases remaining between them. The CDR3 DNA is TGTGCCAGCAGACCTAGCCTCGACTCGGATCAGTACTTC. Translating gives CASRPSLDSDQYF.

In this sample, this clonotype turned up many times. The chain joins TRBV20-1 to TRBJ2-7, with 10 bases fitting TRBD2. This CDR3 is built from 14 residues. The junction had 5 bases not matched to a gene; V was cut back by 4 bases and J by 2 bases. Germline values: CDR1 DFQATT, CDR2 SNEGSKA (reference sequence). CDR3 amino acids: CSAIPLAGAYEQYF. The CDR3 DNA is TGCAGTGCTATCCCTCTAGCGGGGGCCTACGAGCAGTACTTC.

This clonotype was seen repeatedly, ten times or more. This chain uses TRBV9 with TRBJ1-2; D unclear. CDR3 length: 15 residues. The V end was cut by 0 bases, the J end by 0 bases, with 9 bases between. CDR1 and CDR2 (germline): SGDLS, YYNGEE. CDR3 in DNA: TGTGCCAGCAGCGTAGAGCTCGGGTCTAACTATGGCTACACCTTC. As protein: CASSVELGSNYGYTF.

V is TRBV3-1 and J is TRBJ2-7; a weak D match, TRBD1 (6 bases). This CDR3 has 12 amino acids. Between the trimmed V and J ends, which lost 8 bases and 2 bases, there was a span of 10 bases. Germline V lookup: CDR1 LGHDT, CDR2 YNNKEL (reference sequence). The CDR3 bases are TGTGCCAGCCAAGCAGGGGCCTACGAGCAGTACTTC. Protein product: CASQAGAYEQYF.

This clonotype was detected ten times or more. The J gene is TRBJ1-1, the V gene TRBV12-3 or TRBV12-4; 7 nucleotides align to TRBD1. The V segment lost 6 bases and the J segment 7 bases; nucleotides outside the gene matches: 5. The CDR3 runs 12 residues. The CDR3 is CASSQDRVEAFF. CDR3 DNA sequence: TGTGCCAGCAGCCAAGACAGGGTTGAAGCTTTCTTT.

The chain couples TRBV7-2 to TRBJ1-1; 7 nucleotides agree with TRBD1. The germline V gene has CDR1 SGHTA and CDR2 FQGNSA. The CDR3 has 14 amino acids. The trim removed 4 bases at V and 3 bases at J, leaving 5 bases unmatched. CDR3 protein: CASSSADRDTEAFF. The CDR3 nucleotides read TGTGCCAGCAGCTCAGCCGACAGGGACACTGAAGCTTTCTTT.

This clonotype was observed at least ten times. The chain has TRBV2 and TRBJ2-2, with a tentative D call TRBD1 (5 bases). The germline gives CDR1 SNHLY, CDR2 FYNNEI. The CDR3 runs 14 residues. Trimming took 0 bases from V and 6 from J, leaving 8 bases between them. The CDR3 sequence is CASSEATGPGELFF. CDR3 bases: TGTGCCAGCAGTGAAGCCACAGGCCCCGGGGAGCTGTTTTTT. Together with reference TRBV2 and TRBJ2-2, the CDR3 gives the full variable domain: EPEVTQTPSHQVTQMGQEVILRCVPISNHLYFYWYRQILGQKVEFLVSFYNNEISEKSEIFDDQFSVERPDGSNFTLKIRSTKLEDSAMYFCASSEATGPGELFFGEGSRLTVL.

This clonotype was observed at least ten times. The V gene is TRBV9, the J gene TRBJ2-3; the D gene is possibly TRBD2 (7 bases). V was pared by 0 bases and J by 2 bases, with 13 bases between. Germline CDR1 SGDLS, CDR2 YYNGEE. The CDR3 spans 16 residues. CDR3 region: CASSVEAGAPTDTQYF. The CDR3 bases are TGTGCCAGCAGCGTAGAGGCGGGGGCCCCCACAGATACGCAGTATTTT. The full variable domain, with the rest looked up from reference TRBV9 and TRBJ2-3, is DSGVTQTPKHLITATGQRVTLRCSPRSGDLSVYWYQQSLDQGLQFLIQYYNGEERAKGNILERFSAQQFPDLHSELNLSSLELGDSALYFCASSVEAGAPTDTQYFGPGTRLTVL.